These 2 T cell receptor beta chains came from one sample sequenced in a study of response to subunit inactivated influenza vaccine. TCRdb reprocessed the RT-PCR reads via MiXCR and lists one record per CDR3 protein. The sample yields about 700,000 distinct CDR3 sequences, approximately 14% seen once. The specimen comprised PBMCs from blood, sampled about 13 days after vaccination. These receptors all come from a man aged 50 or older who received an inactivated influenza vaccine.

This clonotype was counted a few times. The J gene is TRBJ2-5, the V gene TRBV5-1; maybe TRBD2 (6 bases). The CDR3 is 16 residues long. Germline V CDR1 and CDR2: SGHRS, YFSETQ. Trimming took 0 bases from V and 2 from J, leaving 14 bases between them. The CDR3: CASSLARGGVQETQYF. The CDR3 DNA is TGCGCCAGCAGCTTGGCTAGGGGAGGAGTTCAAGAGACCCAGTACTTC.

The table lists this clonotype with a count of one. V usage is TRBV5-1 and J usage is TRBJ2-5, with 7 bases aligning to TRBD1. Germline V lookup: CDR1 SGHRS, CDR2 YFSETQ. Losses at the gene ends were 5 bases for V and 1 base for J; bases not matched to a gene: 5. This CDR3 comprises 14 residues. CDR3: CASSRDSLQETQYF. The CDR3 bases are TGCGCCAGCAGTCGGGACAGCCTCCAAGAGACCCAGTACTTC.